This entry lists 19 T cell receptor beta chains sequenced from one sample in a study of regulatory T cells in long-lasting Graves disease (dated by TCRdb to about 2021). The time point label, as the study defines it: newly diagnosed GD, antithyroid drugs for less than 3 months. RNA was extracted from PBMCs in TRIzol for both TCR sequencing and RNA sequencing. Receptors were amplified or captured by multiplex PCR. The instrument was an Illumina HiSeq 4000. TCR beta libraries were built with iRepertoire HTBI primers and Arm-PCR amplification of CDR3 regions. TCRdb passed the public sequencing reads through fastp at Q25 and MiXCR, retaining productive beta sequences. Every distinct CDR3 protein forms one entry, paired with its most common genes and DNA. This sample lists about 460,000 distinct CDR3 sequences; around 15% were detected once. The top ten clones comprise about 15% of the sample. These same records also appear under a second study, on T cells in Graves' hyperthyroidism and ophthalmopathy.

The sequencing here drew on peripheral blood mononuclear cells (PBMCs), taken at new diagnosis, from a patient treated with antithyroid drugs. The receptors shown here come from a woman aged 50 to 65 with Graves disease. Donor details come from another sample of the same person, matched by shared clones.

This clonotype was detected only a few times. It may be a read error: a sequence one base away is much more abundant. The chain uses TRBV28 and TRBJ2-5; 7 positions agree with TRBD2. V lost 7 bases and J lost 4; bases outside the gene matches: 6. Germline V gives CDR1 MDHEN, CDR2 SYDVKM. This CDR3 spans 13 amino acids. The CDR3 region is CASTRGVRETQYF. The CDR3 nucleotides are TGTGCCAGCACCCGGGGGGTTCGAGAGACCCAGTACTTC.

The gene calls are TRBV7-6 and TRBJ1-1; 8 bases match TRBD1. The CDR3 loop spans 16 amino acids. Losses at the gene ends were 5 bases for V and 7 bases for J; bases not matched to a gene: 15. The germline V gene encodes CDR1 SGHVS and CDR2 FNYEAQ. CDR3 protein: CASSRTGTGFVSEAFF. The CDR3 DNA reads TGTGCCAGCAGCCGAACCGGGACAGGTTTTGTAAGTGAAGCTTTCTTT.

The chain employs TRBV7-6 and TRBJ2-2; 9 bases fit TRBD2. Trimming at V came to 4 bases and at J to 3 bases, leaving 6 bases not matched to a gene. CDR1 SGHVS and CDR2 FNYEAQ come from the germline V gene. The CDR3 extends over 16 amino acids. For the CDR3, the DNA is TGTGCCAGCAGCTACGGCGGGAGGGGGTACACCGGGGAGCTGTTTTTT. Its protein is CASSYGGRGYTGELFF.

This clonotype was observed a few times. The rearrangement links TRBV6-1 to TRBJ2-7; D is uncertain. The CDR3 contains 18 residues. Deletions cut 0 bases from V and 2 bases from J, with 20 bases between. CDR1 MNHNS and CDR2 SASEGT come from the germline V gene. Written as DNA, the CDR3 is TGTGCCAGCAGTGAAGCGCTCATCCAGACCCTCGTGACCTACGAGCAGTACTTC. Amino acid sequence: CASSEALIQTLVTYEQYF.

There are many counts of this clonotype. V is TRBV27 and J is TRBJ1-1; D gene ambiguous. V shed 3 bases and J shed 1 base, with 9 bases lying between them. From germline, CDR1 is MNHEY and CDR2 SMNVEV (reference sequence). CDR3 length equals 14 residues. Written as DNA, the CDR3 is TGTGCCAGCAGTTTCGGTCAGACGAACACTGAAGCTTTCTTT. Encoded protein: CASSFGQTNTEAFF.

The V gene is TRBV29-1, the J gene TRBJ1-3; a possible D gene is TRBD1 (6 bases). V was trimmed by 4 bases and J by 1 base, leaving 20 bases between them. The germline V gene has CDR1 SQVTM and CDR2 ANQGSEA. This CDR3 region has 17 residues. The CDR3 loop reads CSVALRSAGESGNTIYF. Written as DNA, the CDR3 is TGCAGCGTTGCGCTGAGATCCGCAGGGGAGTCTGGAAACACCATATATTTT.

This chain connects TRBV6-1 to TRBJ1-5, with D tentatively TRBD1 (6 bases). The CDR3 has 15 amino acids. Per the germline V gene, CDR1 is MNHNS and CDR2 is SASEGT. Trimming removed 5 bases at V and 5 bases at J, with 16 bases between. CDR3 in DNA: TGTGCCAGCAGTCTCACGGACAGTACGGATCAGCCCCAGCATTTT. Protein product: CASSLTDSTDQPQHF.

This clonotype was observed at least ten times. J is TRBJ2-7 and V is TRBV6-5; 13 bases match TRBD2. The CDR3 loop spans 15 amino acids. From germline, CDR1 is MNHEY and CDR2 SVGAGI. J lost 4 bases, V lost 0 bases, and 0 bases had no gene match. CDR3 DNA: TGTGCCAGCAGTTACTCGGGACTAGCGGGGTACGAGCAGTACTTC. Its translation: CASSYSGLAGYEQYF.

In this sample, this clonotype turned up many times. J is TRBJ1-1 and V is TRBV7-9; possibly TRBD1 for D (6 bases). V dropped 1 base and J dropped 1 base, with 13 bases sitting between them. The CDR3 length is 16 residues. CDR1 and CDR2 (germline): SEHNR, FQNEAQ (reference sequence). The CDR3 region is CASSLGRDTPNTEAFF. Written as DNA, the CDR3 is TGTGCCAGCAGCTTAGGCCGGGACACCCCGAACACTGAAGCTTTCTTT.

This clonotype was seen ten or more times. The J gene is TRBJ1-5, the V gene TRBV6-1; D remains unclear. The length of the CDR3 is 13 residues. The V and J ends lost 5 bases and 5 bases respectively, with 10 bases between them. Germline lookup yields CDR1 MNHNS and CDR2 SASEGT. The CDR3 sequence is CASSNAVYQPQHF. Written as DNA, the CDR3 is TGTGCCAGCAGTAACGCCGTTTATCAGCCCCAGCATTTT.

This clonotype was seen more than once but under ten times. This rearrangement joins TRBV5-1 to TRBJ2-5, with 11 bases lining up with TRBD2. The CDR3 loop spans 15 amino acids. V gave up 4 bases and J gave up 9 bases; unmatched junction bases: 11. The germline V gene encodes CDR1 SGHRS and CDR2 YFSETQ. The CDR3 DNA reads TGCGCCAGCAGCCGACCGGGACTAGCGGCTGCGTCCCAGTACTTC. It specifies CASSRPGLAAASQYF.

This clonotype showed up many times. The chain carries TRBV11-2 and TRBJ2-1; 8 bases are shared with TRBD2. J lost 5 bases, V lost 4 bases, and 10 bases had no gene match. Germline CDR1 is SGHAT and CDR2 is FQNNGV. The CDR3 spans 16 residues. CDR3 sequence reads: CASSSLAGRMNNEQFF. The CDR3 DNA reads TGTGCCAGCAGCTCCTTAGCGGGAAGGATGAACAATGAGCAGTTCTTC.

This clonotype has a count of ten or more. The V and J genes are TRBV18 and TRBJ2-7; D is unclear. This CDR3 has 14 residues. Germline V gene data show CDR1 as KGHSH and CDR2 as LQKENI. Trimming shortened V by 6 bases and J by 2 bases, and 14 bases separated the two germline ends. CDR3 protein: CASSLGEGTYEQYF. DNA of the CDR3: TGTGCCAGCTCCCTGGGTGAAGGGACCTACGAGCAGTACTTC.

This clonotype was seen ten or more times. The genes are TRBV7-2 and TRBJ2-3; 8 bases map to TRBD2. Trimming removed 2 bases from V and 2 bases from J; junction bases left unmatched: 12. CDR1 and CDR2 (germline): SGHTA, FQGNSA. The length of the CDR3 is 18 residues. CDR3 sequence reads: CASSLPGLARIDTDTQYF. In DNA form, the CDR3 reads TGTGCCAGCAGCTTACCTGGACTAGCCCGAATCGACACAGATACGCAGTATTTT.

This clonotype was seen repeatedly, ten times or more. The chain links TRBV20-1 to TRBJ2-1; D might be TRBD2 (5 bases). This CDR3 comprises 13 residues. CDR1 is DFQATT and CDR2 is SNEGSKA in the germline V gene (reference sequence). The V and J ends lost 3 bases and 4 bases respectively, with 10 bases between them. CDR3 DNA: TGCAGTGCTAGGAGGACTGGATACAATGAGCAGTTCTTC. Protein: CSARRTGYNEQFF.

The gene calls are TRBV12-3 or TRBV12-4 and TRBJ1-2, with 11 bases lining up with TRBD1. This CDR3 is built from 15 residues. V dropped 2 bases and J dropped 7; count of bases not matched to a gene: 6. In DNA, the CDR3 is TGTGCCAGCAGTTTAAACGGCGGGACAGGGGGTGGCTACACCTTC. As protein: CASSLNGGTGGGYTF.

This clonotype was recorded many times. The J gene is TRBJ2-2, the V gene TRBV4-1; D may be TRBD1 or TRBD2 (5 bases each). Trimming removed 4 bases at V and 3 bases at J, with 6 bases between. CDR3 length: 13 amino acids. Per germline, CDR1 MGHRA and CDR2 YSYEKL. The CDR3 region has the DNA TGCGCCAGCAGCCGAGGGGACACCGGGGAGCTGTTTTTT. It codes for CASSRGDTGELFF.

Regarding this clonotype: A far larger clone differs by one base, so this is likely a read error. This chain's CDR3 is CASLSPGNWEQFF. The CDR3 DNA follows: TGTGCCAGCTTAAGCCCGGGGAACTGGGAGCAGTTCTTC. The V gene is TRBV28, the J gene TRBJ2-1; weak D call: TRBD2 (5 bases). Germline CDR1 is MDHEN and CDR2 is SYDVKM. This CDR3 contains 13 residues. Between the trimmed V and J ends, which lost 8 bases and 10 bases, there was a span of 18 bases.

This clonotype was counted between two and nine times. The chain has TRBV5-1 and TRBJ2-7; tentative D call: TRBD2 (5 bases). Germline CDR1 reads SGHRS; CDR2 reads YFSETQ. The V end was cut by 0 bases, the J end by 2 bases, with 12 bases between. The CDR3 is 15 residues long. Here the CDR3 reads CASSLGVRGTYEQYF. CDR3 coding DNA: TGCGCCAGCAGCTTGGGTGTCCGGGGAACCTACGAGCAGTACTTC.